Presented here are 18 T cell receptor beta chains from one specimen sequenced in a study of blood T cell repertoires in COVID-19. The assay was immunoSEQ multiplex PCR, and TCRdb's table has in-frame clones only and misses some. The sample carries 150,000 to 200,000 clones, approximately 80% recorded once. The sample taken for sequencing was PBMCs or T cells enriched from blood (not recorded which). The receptors here all came from a woman aged 55-70 years who had recovered from COVID-19.

This chain joins TRBV7-9 and TRBJ1-1; 8 nucleotides align to TRBD1. Germline V gene data show CDR1 as SEHNR and CDR2 as FQNEAQ (reference sequence). V lost 5 bases to trimming and J lost 1 base; unmatched junction nucleotides: 6. The CDR3 consists of 15 residues. The CDR3 DNA reads as TGTGCCAGCAGCACCTCAGGGGGCACGAACACTGAAGCTTTCTTT. This gives the protein CASSTSGGTNTEAFF.

V is TRBV2 and J is TRBJ2-1; D possibly corresponds to TRBD1 (6 bases). The CDR3 runs 12 residues. Trimming removed 8 bases at V and 3 bases at J, with 8 bases between. Germline lookup yields CDR1 SNHLY and CDR2 FYNNEI. The CDR3 here is CASGDIYNEQFF. For the CDR3, the DNA is TGTGCCAGCGGGGACATCTACAATGAGCAGTTCTTC. The full variable domain, rest sourced from reference TRBV2 and TRBJ2-1, is EPEVTQTPSHQVTQMGQEVILRCVPISNHLYFYWYRQILGQKVEFLVSFYNNEISEKSEIFDDQFSVERPDGSNFTLKIRSTKLEDSAMYFCASGDIYNEQFFGPGTRLTVL.

The gene calls are TRBV5-1 and TRBJ1-2; the match to TRBD1 covers 9 bases. Trimming at V came to 3 bases and at J to 6 bases, leaving 6 bases not matched to a gene. Germline lookup yields CDR1 SGHRS and CDR2 YFSETQ. The CDR3 loop spans 14 amino acids. For the CDR3, the DNA is TGCGCCAGCAGCTCCGGACAGGGGACACATGGCTACACCTTC. Protein: CASSSGQGTHGYTF.

V and J are TRBV19 and TRBJ2-7; 7 nucleotides align to TRBD1. The germline V gene encodes CDR1 LNHDA and CDR2 SQIVND (reference sequence). After removal of 5 bases from V and 5 bases from J, the junction contained 9 bases not matched to a gene. The CDR3 spans 14 residues. This CDR3 is CASSRSGGRNEQYF. The DNA for the CDR3 is TGTGCCAGTAGTCGGTCAGGGGGAAGGAACGAGCAGTACTTC.

V usage is TRBV30 and J usage is TRBJ2-1, with D hard to call. Trimming shortened V by 2 bases and J by 8 bases, and 7 bases separated the two germline ends. Germline CDR1 reads GTSNPN; CDR2 reads SVGIG (reference sequence). The CDR3 has 11 residues. CDR3 residues: CAWSTLDEQFF. DNA of the CDR3: TGTGCCTGGAGTACCCTAGATGAGCAGTTCTTC.

CDR3 residues: CASSIRETSAGEQYF. Here the CDR3 DNA reads TGTGCCAGTAGTATCCGGGAGACTAGCGCTGGCGAGCAGTACTTC. The chain carries TRBV19 and TRBJ2-7, with 8 bases that match TRBD2. V lost 3 bases to trimming and J lost 6 bases; unmatched junction nucleotides: 10. This CDR3 region has 15 residues. CDR1 LNHDA and CDR2 SQIVND come from the germline V gene (reference sequence).

V is TRBV18 and J is TRBJ1-1; D perhaps matches TRBD1 (6 bases). CDR3 size: 14 residues. Per the germline V gene, CDR1 is KGHSH and CDR2 is LQKENI. Trimming shortened V by 1 base and J by 1 base, and 7 bases separated the two germline ends. The CDR3 region has the DNA TGTGCCAGCTCACCACAACAGGGGAACACTGAAGCTTTCTTT. Its protein product is CASSPQQGNTEAFF.

The chain recombines TRBV5-6 with TRBJ1-1; possibly TRBD1 for D (5 bases). The CDR3 covers 12 residues. V lost 1 base, J lost 9 bases, and 10 bases lay in between. CDR1 and CDR2 from the germline V gene are SGHDT and YYEEEE. CDR3 amino acids: CASSLRRVQAFF. CDR3 in DNA: TGTGCCAGCAGCTTGCGCAGGGTGCAAGCTTTCTTT.

The V call is TRBV7-9, the J call TRBJ1-3, with a tentative D call TRBD1 (6 bases). Germline values: CDR1 SEHNR, CDR2 FQNEAQ (reference sequence). Between the trimmed V and J ends, which lost 8 bases and 4 bases, there was a span of 12 bases. This CDR3 has 13 amino acids. The CDR3 region has the DNA TGTGCCAGCGCCTCAGGGGTAGGAAACACCATATATTTT. Translating gives CASASGVGNTIYF.

The chain carries TRBV6-5 and TRBJ1-2, with a possible D match to TRBD1 (5 bases). CDR1 and CDR2 from the germline V gene are MNHEY and SVGAGI. Trimming took 6 bases from V and 3 from J, leaving 14 bases between them. CDR3 size: 14 residues. The CDR3 loop reads CASSLRAGHYGYTF. The CDR3 nucleotides are TGTGCCAGCAGCCTCCGGGCGGGACACTATGGCTACACCTTC.

The chain combines TRBV5-1 with TRBJ2-7; TRBD2 matches at 8 bases. The length of the CDR3 is 14 residues. Germline-derived CDR1 and CDR2 are SGHRS and YFSETQ. The J segment lost 7 bases and the V segment lost 7 bases, leaving 13 bases of the junction unmatched. The CDR3 loop reads CASSISGMVEEQYF. In DNA, the CDR3 is TGCGCCAGCTCCATTAGCGGGATGGTCGAGGAGCAGTACTTC. The full variable domain, completed using reference TRBV5-1 and TRBJ2-7, is KAGVTQTPRYLIKTRGQQVTLSCSPISGHRSVSWYQQTPGQGLQFLFEYFSETQRNKGNFPGRFSGRQFSNSRSEMNVSTLELGDSALYLCASSISGMVEEQYFGPGTRLTVT.

V usage is TRBV10-3 and J usage is TRBJ2-3, with 11 bases fitting TRBD2. The V gene end was trimmed by 3 bases and the J gene end by 8 bases; junction bases not matched to a gene: 10. The CDR3 length is 16 residues. CDR1 is ENHRY, CDR2 SYGVKD, per germline. The CDR3 sequence: CAISEETSGAMGTQYF. The CDR3 bases are TGTGCCATCAGTGAAGAGACTAGCGGGGCTATGGGTACGCAGTATTTT.

J is TRBJ1-1 and V is TRBV12-3 or TRBV12-4; possibly TRBD1 for D (5 bases). There are 11 residues in the CDR3. With 1 base removed from V and 11 bases from J, the gap between germline ends came to 8 bases. CDR3 in DNA: TGTGCCAGCAGTTTAGGGCAGGGTGCTTTCTTT. Translated: CASSLGQGAFF.

In nucleotides, the CDR3 is TGTGCCAGCTCACCTAACTCGAACACTGAAGCTTTCTTT. Its translation: CASSPNSNTEAFF. This chain connects TRBV18 to TRBJ1-1; D is ambiguous. V was pared by 3 bases and J by 1 base, with 6 bases between. The CDR3 sequence is 13 residues long. Germline CDR1 reads KGHSH; CDR2 reads LQKENI.

This clone was seen just once. The germline gene is not matched at one end of the junction; a read error may be the cause. The chain employs TRBV2 and TRBJ1-4; 9 bases map to TRBD1. The V gene's germline CDR1 is SNHLY and CDR2 FYNNEI. The CDR3 covers 15 residues. CDR3 bases: TGTGCCAGCAGGGAAGAACGGACAGGGGATGAAAAACTGTTTTTT. It is translated as CASREERTGDEKLFF. Together with reference TRBV2 and TRBJ1-4, the CDR3 gives the full variable domain: EPEVTQTPSHQVTQMGQEVILRCVPISNHLYFYWYRQILGQKVEFLVSFYNNEISEKSEIFDDQFSVERPDGSNFTLKIRSTKLEDSAMYFCASREERTGDEKLFFGSGTQLSVL.

The chain joins TRBV5-8 to TRBJ1-1; no firm D call. CDR3 length: 15 amino acids. The germline CDR1 and CDR2 sequences are SGHTS and YDEGEE. Trimming stripped 5 bases from V and 2 bases from J, with 16 bases between. The CDR3, as DNA: TGTGCCAGCAGAAGGCAGGCATGGACTAACACTGAAGCTTTCTTT. Encoded protein: CASRRQAWTNTEAFF. The whole variable domain, filled in from reference TRBV5-8 and TRBJ1-1, reads EAGVTQSPTHLIKTRGQQATLRCSPISGHTSVYWYQQALGLGLQFLLWYDEGEERNRGNFPPRFSGRQFPNYSSELNVNALELEDSALYLCASRRQAWTNTEAFFGQGTRLTVV.

In its sample, this clone was seen a few times. Other DNA sequences in the same sample also yield this CDR3. V gene TRBV5-1 combines with J gene TRBJ1-1, with D possibly being TRBD1 (5 bases). The CDR3 spans 13 residues. Germline V lookup: CDR1 SGHRS, CDR2 YFSETQ. The V gene lost 1 base and the J gene lost 3 bases, with 7 bases spanning the gap. CDR3 DNA sequence: TGCGCCAGCAGCTTGAAACAGGACACTGAAGCTTTCTTT. It encodes CASSLKQDTEAFF.

Only one count was recorded for this clone. At one boundary the junction diverges from the germline segment, which might be a read error. The V call is TRBV6-5, the J call TRBJ1-5; 7 nucleotides align to TRBD1. Germline CDR1 MNHEY, CDR2 SVGAGI. CDR3 size: 15 residues. This chain's CDR3 is CASSLSGGGNQPQHF. In DNA form, the CDR3 reads TGTGCCAGCAGTCTCTCCGGAGGGGGCAACCAGCCCCAGCATTTT.